The 29 T cell receptor beta chains presented below share a single source sample, sequenced in a study (dated by TCRdb to 2016 to 2017). Library preparation was by RT-PCR. The instrument given in TCRdb is Illumina MiSeq. TCRdb handled the public reads itself, with Q25 trimming in fastp and clone calling in MiXCR, and kept productive beta chains. For every CDR3 protein sequence, its rows merge into one entry that carries the most common genes and DNA. This sample holds about 700,000 distinct CDR3 sequences; approximately 14% were observed only once. Together, the top ten hold 3.6% of the sample. Sequenced input: memory CD4+ T cells from blood. These receptors were taken from a female donor in good health, serving as a healthy control.

The gene calls are TRBV6-6 and TRBJ1-2, with D uncertain. Trimming removed 4 bases from V and 0 bases from J, with 9 bases in between. Looked up from germline, CDR1 is MNHNY and CDR2 is SVGAGI (reference sequence). This CDR3 has 14 residues. The DNA of the CDR3 is TGTGCCAGCAGTTCGGTGGCGGCTAACTATGGCTACACCTTC. Translating it yields CASSSVAANYGYTF.

This clonotype was seen more than once but under ten times. This chain links TRBV3-1 with TRBJ2-7, with 8 bases identical to TRBD2. This CDR3 has 18 residues. The V gene's germline CDR1 is LGHDT and CDR2 YNNKEL (reference sequence). V shed 1 base and J 0 bases; nucleotides not matched to a gene: 11. As DNA, the CDR3 is TGTGCCAGCAGCCAAGCGTGGGCTAGCGGGTCGAGCTCCTACGAGCAGTACTTC. Translated, it gives CASSQAWASGSSSYEQYF.

Only a few counts were recorded for this clonotype. The chain has TRBV12-3 or TRBV12-4 and TRBJ1-1; D is perhaps TRBD1 (5 bases). The CDR3 sequence is 12 residues long. V lost 10 bases to trimming and J lost 7 bases, with 16 bases between them. The CDR3 reads CATFRGAGEAFF. The DNA for the CDR3 is TGTGCCACCTTTAGGGGTGCCGGTGAAGCTTTCTTT.

This clonotype has more than one count but fewer than ten. V is TRBV12-3 or TRBV12-4 and J is TRBJ2-2; either TRBD1 or TRBD2 may fit D (6 bases each). The CDR3 has 17 residues. V dropped 5 bases and J dropped 1 base, with 17 bases sitting between them. As DNA, the CDR3 is TGTGCCAGCAGTACACGGAGGGGGGTAATGAACACCGGGGAGCTGTTTTTT. This sequence encodes CASSTRRGVMNTGELFF.

The rearrangement joins TRBV5-1 to TRBJ2-3; 8 nucleotides match TRBD2. The V and J ends lost 4 bases and 6 bases, in that order; junction bases with no gene match: 10. Germline-derived CDR1 and CDR2 are SGHRS and YFSETQ. The CDR3 is 15 amino acids. DNA for the CDR3: TGCGCCAGCAGCCTCTGGGGGCGCGGGGGGGATACGCAGTATTTT. Its translation: CASSLWGRGGDTQYF.

This clonotype came up a few times. The chain joins TRBV6-6 to TRBJ1-2, with 7 positions matching TRBD1. Germline loops: CDR1 MNHNY, CDR2 SVGAGI (reference sequence). Unmatched junction bases numbered 10, after V lost 6 bases and J lost 0 bases. CDR3 size: 16 residues. The CDR3, as DNA: TGTGCCAGCAGCCAAACAGAGGGGGCCCCTAACTATGGCTACACCTTC. Translated, it gives CASSQTEGAPNYGYTF.

This clonotype occurred many times. This sequence joins TRBV4-3 and TRBJ2-3; weak D call: TRBD1 (5 bases). CDR3 size: 15 residues. V lost 4 bases and J lost 5, with 16 bases in between. Per germline, CDR1 LGHNA and CDR2 YSLEER. The DNA of the CDR3 is TGCGCCAGCAGCCGAGACGGGTCAGGGCGAGATACGCAGTATTTT. Translation: CASSRDGSGRDTQYF.

The chain carries TRBV5-6 and TRBJ2-1; TRBD2 matches 11 bases. CDR3 size: 15 residues. Trimming cost V 4 bases and J 5 bases; bases outside gene matches: 5. Germline CDR1 and CDR2: SGHDT and YYEEEE. CDR3 in DNA: TGTGCCAGCAGCCTACTAGCGGGAGTGAACAATGAGCAGTTCTTC. Amino acids: CASSLLAGVNNEQFF.

J is TRBJ2-1 and V is TRBV18; 11 bases line up with TRBD2. V lost 0 bases and J lost 4; bases outside the gene matches: 5. This CDR3 region has 17 residues. Germline-derived CDR1 and CDR2 are KGHSH and LQKENI. The CDR3, as DNA: TGTGCCAGCTCACCACCAGGTACTAGCGGGAGTTACAATGAGCAGTTCTTC. Protein product: CASSPPGTSGSYNEQFF.

This clonotype occurred many times. The V call is TRBV10-3, the J call TRBJ2-5, with 7 bases aligning to TRBD2. Germline CDR1 ENHRY, CDR2 SYGVKD. The V segment lost 4 bases and the J segment 1 base; nucleotides outside the gene matches: 3. This CDR3 contains 14 residues. The chain's CDR3 is CAISGGGIQETQYF. The CDR3 nucleotides are TGTGCCATCAGTGGGGGAGGGATCCAAGAGACCCAGTACTTC.

This clonotype turned up a few times. The chain uses TRBV27 and TRBJ1-1; D not certain. With 11 bases removed from V and 2 bases from J, the gap between germline ends came to 15 bases. The germline V gene has CDR1 MNHEY and CDR2 SMNVEV (reference sequence). This CDR3 has 13 residues. This CDR3 reads CAPILDKNTEAFF. The CDR3 region has the DNA TGTGCCCCTATTCTAGACAAAAACACTGAAGCTTTCTTT.

This clonotype was picked up a small number of times. The rearrangement joins TRBV19 to TRBJ2-2, with D maybe TRBD1 (6 bases). Trimming removed 3 bases from V and 6 bases from J, with 14 bases in between. The CDR3 is 15 amino acids. Germline-derived CDR1 and CDR2 are LNHDA and SQIVND (reference sequence). The CDR3 region is CASSIEQGKSGELFF. As DNA, the CDR3 is TGTGCCAGTAGTATCGAACAGGGAAAGTCCGGGGAGCTGTTTTTT.

This clonotype was seen ten or more times. This sequence joins TRBV12-3 or TRBV12-4 and TRBJ1-5; no clear D gene. With 2 bases removed from V and 1 base from J, the gap between germline ends came to 6 bases. The CDR3 has 14 residues. In DNA, the CDR3 is TGTGCCAGCAGTTTAAGCACCAGCAATCAGCCCCAGCATTTT. This encodes CASSLSTSNQPQHF.

This clonotype came up many times. The V gene is TRBV5-6, the J gene TRBJ1-1, with 7 bases aligning to TRBD1. Germline CDR1 reads SGHDT; CDR2 reads YYEEEE. CDR3 size: 17 residues. The trim removed 0 bases at V and 0 bases at J, leaving 8 bases unmatched. For the CDR3, the DNA is TGTGCCAGCAGCTTGGGTATGGTGACAGGGATGAACACTGAAGCTTTCTTT. Translated: CASSLGMVTGMNTEAFF.

This clonotype was seen ten or more times. This chain uses TRBV5-1 with TRBJ2-3; D call uncertain. The V end lost 1 base, the J end lost 6 bases, and 6 bases lay between the germline ends. Germline V gives CDR1 SGHRS, CDR2 YFSETQ. The CDR3 runs 12 residues. CDR3 DNA sequence: TGCGCCAGCAGCTTGTTTGCGGATACGCAGTATTTT. Translation gives CASSLFADTQYF.

This clonotype was seen a few times. This chain links TRBV4-2 with TRBJ1-6; TRBD1 matches at 7 bases. The CDR3 is made up of 15 amino acids. Germline lookup yields CDR1 LGHNA and CDR2 YNFKEQ. V dropped 5 bases and J dropped 7; count of bases not matched to a gene: 8. The CDR3 nucleotides read TGTGCCAGCAGCAGCAGAGACAGGGACAATTCACCCCTCCACTTT. It codes for CASSSRDRDNSPLHF.

CDR3 sequence (DNA): TGTGCCAGCAGCTACCAGACGCCCCCCCAAGCTTTCTTT. Protein product: CASSYQTPPQAFF. The chain recombines TRBV13 with TRBJ1-1; no clear D. The CDR3 runs 13 residues. Trimming stripped 4 bases from V and 9 bases from J, with 15 bases between. Germline values: CDR1 PRHDT, CDR2 FYEKMQ (reference sequence).

This clonotype came up many times. The chain recombines TRBV6-6 with TRBJ1-3, with 11 bases lining up with TRBD1. V lost 6 bases, J lost 3 bases, and 4 bases stayed unmatched. The CDR3 has 15 residues. The germline CDR1 and CDR2 sequences are MNHNY and SVGAGI (reference sequence). The CDR3 spells CASSGTGGDGNTIYF. CDR3 DNA: TGTGCCAGCAGCGGGACAGGGGGGGATGGAAACACCATATATTTT.

The V and J genes are TRBV6-1 and TRBJ2-5; possible D gene TRBD2, 6 bases. The germline V gene encodes CDR1 MNHNS and CDR2 SASEGT. There are 16 residues in the CDR3. The ends were cut back, 8 bases at V and 2 bases at J, with 21 bases in the middle. DNA for the CDR3: TGTGCCAGCTCTAGAGGGCTAGGCGGGGTACAAGAGACCCAGTACTTC. This codes for CASSRGLGGVQETQYF.

This clonotype was recorded a few times. The chain links TRBV18 to TRBJ1-4; D is undetermined. The germline CDR1 and CDR2 sequences are KGHSH and LQKENI. V lost 1 base and J 0 bases, leaving 6 bases between the germline ends. This CDR3 has 15 amino acids. The CDR3: CASSPLAATNEKLFF. The CDR3 DNA follows: TGTGCCAGCTCACCACTCGCAGCAACTAATGAAAAACTGTTTTTT.

Many counts were recorded for this clonotype. The V and J genes are TRBV9 and TRBJ2-5, with unresolved D. Germline CDR1 and CDR2: SGDLS and YYNGEE. V lost 0 bases, J lost 1 base, and 7 bases lay in between. The CDR3 is 14 amino acids. The CDR3 spells CASSVAYSQETQYF. As DNA, the CDR3 is TGTGCCAGCAGCGTAGCTTACAGCCAAGAGACCCAGTACTTC.

V usage is TRBV5-1 and J usage is TRBJ2-5, with no clear D. Looked up from germline, CDR1 is SGHRS and CDR2 is YFSETQ. This CDR3 contains 15 residues. Trimming stripped 2 bases from V and 2 bases from J, with 13 bases between. The CDR3 here is CASSFLLPSQETQYF. The CDR3 DNA sequence: TGCGCCAGCAGCTTCCTGCTACCAAGTCAAGAGACCCAGTACTTC.

V and J are TRBV7-2 and TRBJ1-2, with D unclear. The CDR3 is made up of 14 amino acids. Looked up from germline, CDR1 is SGHTA and CDR2 is FQGNSA. Trimming left V 0 bases short and J 5 bases short, with 10 bases between. CDR3: CASSLAGSIYGYTF. CDR3 sequence (DNA): TGTGCCAGCAGCTTAGCTGGTTCCATATATGGCTACACCTTC. Variable domain in full (rest from reference TRBV7-2 and TRBJ1-2): GAGVSQSPSNKVTEKGKDVELRCDPISGHTALYWYRQSLGQGLEFLIYFQGNSAPDKSGLPSDRFSAERTGGSVSTLTIQRTQQEDSAVYLCASSLAGSIYGYTFGSGTRLTVV.

This chain uses TRBV27 with TRBJ2-2; TRBD1 agrees at 7 bases. This CDR3 comprises 14 residues. The J segment lost 1 base and the V segment lost 6 bases, leaving 2 bases of the junction unmatched. Germline CDR1 reads MNHEY; CDR2 reads SMNVEV (reference sequence). The CDR3: CASRWTGNTGELFF. Here the CDR3 DNA reads TGTGCCAGCAGATGGACAGGGAACACCGGGGAGCTGTTTTTT.

V and J are TRBV5-1 and TRBJ2-3, with TRBD2 matching over 11 bases. The V gene's germline CDR1 is SGHRS and CDR2 YFSETQ. The CDR3 covers 17 residues. J gave up 9 bases and V 0 bases, and 12 bases lay outside the gene matches. In DNA form, the CDR3 reads TGCGCCAGCAGCTTGGCCAACGTAGCGGGGGGGCCATCAACGCAGTATTTT. Protein: CASSLANVAGGPSTQYF.

This clonotype showed up just a few times. V and J are TRBV6-5 and TRBJ1-3; 9 bases map to TRBD1. The CDR3 spans 19 residues. With 6 bases clipped from V and 0 bases from J, the junction kept 15 bases outside the gene matches. CDR1 is MNHEY, CDR2 SVGAGI, per germline. CDR3 coding DNA: TGTGCCAGCAGCCCAATTAGACAGGGGGTGCTCAACTCTGGAAACACCATATATTTT. Its translation is CASSPIRQGVLNSGNTIYF.

V is TRBV12-3 or TRBV12-4 and J is TRBJ2-2; D unresolved. The CDR3 extends over 13 amino acids. V was shortened by 5 bases and J by 6 bases, with 10 bases between the two germline ends. CDR3 sequence (DNA): TGTGCCAGCAGTCCCCCGCCCCCCGGGGAGCTGTTTTTT. This translates into CASSPPPPGELFF.

The V gene is TRBV6-6, the J gene TRBJ2-3; the match to TRBD2 covers 7 bases. The CDR3 has 16 residues. Germline lookup yields CDR1 MNHNY and CDR2 SVGAGI (reference sequence). V shed 6 bases and J 4 bases; nucleotides not matched to a gene: 13. The CDR3 here is CASRDPSSGTPDTQYF. CDR3 DNA sequence: TGTGCCAGCAGGGACCCCTCCAGCGGGACCCCAGATACGCAGTATTTT.

The chain couples TRBV29-1 to TRBJ2-2, with 7 bases lining up with TRBD1. Germline CDR1 and CDR2: SQVTM and ANQGSEA. This CDR3 comprises 15 residues. V shed 6 bases and J 4 bases; nucleotides not matched to a gene: 11. The CDR3 loop is CSVNRNRGGTGELFF. CDR3 coding DNA: TGCAGCGTCAACCGAAACAGGGGTGGCACCGGGGAGCTGTTTTTT.